This TCR beta chain was identified in a study of PD-1 blockade in classical Hodgkin lymphoma. Findings and caveats of the study: Reports described newly diagnosed patients as having lower baseline TCR diversity than healthy donors. Baseline diversity was lower in partial responders and progressors than complete responders.

Sequenced by immunoSEQ multiplex PCR; TCRdb stores in-frame clones only, minus some. Of roughly 17,000 clones in the sample, around 75% were seen once. Each patient experienced a relapse that followed autologous stem cell transplantation, and brentuximab vedotin exposure varied. This clone occurred once. Its cognate antigen is unknown. CDR1 is SGHAT, CDR2 FQNNGV, per germline. The CDR3 loop spans 12 amino acids. V was trimmed by 3 bases and J by 12 bases, leaving 12 bases between them. This chain links TRBV11-2 with TRBJ2-1; possibly TRBD2 for D (6 bases). This TCR derives from a human donor with classical Hodgkin lymphoma. Here the sequenced sample was peripheral blood mononuclear cells (PBMCs), taken at baseline. CDR3 protein: CASSLSAGTQFF. CDR3 DNA sequence: TGTGCCAGCAGCTTGTCGGCGGGGACGCAGTTCTTC.